This T cell receptor (beta chain) was sequenced for a study of cytomegalovirus exposure and HLA in healthy donors. The study's findings and limits: The authors listed 150 to 200 TCR beta chains as cytomegalovirus-associated.

PCR used 60 Vbeta primers and 13 Jbeta primers. Assay: immunoSEQ multiplex PCR; the TCRdb copy retains only in-frame clones and omits some. The sample consists of roughly 140,000 clones, roughly 80% of them appearing once. The table lists this clone with a count of one. As yet, its antigen is unknown. The sequenced sample consisted of PBMCs. This receptor was identified in a woman aged 45-65 years in good health and CMV-seronegative.

CDR3 nucleotide sequence: TGTGCCAGCAGCTTGGGACTAGCGGCTGACACAGATACGCAGTATTTT. Its translation is CASSLGLAADTDTQYF. This chain connects TRBV5-4 to TRBJ2-3, with 9 bases identical to TRBD2. CDR3 size: 16 residues. In germline, CDR1 is SGHNT, CDR2 YYREEE (reference sequence). With V trimmed by 0 bases and J by 2 bases, 4 bases remained unmatched.